This T cell receptor beta chain comes out of a study of PD-1 blockade in mismatch repair-deficient tumors. On the study more broadly: All were previously treated, progressing patients with over 9 mismatch repair-deficient cancer types. Study conclusions and caveats: After pembrolizumab, tumor-resident clones rose rapidly, then generally contracted before radiologic responses.

This CDR3 spans 13 amino acids. CDR1 is MNHEY, CDR2 SMNVEV, per germline (reference sequence). V was clipped by 6 bases and J by 7 bases, with 13 bases between them. Concerning this clone: Its antigen is not identified.

PCR or immunohistochemistry showed mismatch repair deficiency in every enrolled patient. The table came from immunoSEQ multiplex PCR; TCRdb's copy has only in-frame clones and leaves some out. The repertoire consists of about 120,000 clones, with 65% to 80% occurring once and the leading ten covering 4.7%. The specimen comprised peripheral blood, sampled 60 weeks after starting pembrolizumab. This sequence originates from an adult with mismatch repair-deficient cancer. The chain is built from TRBV27 and TRBJ2-1; the D is unclear. The CDR3 sequence is CASRHRQENEQFF. The CDR3 region has the DNA TGTGCCAGCAGACACCGTCAGGAGAATGAGCAGTTCTTC.